The 25 T cell receptor beta chains below were found in one sample sequenced in a study of blood T cells in healthy people across ages. A J-beta primer mix and a sample-barcoded 5' primer were used in a second PCR of roughly 6 to 12 cycles. TCRdb re-called the 5' RACE reads with MiXCR, one entry per CDR3 protein. The sample holds 1.5 million to 2 million distinct CDR3 sequences, 28% seen once. Sequenced input: blood. Receptor source: a woman in her thirties in good health.

This clonotype was observed a handful of times. The chain employs TRBV5-1 and TRBJ2-5; tentatively, D is TRBD1 or TRBD2 (6 bases each). The J call may be wrong; the DNA end is better matched by TRBJ2-7. Germline CDR1 reads SGHRS; CDR2 reads YFSETQ. The CDR3 has 14 amino acids. The CDR3: CASSPGTGQNEQYF. In DNA, the CDR3 is TGCGCCAGCAGCCCCGGGACTGGACAGAACGAGCAGTACTTC.

This chain uses TRBV12-3 or TRBV12-4 with TRBJ2-7; the match to TRBD2 covers 9 bases. There are 15 residues in the CDR3. With V trimmed by 6 bases and J by 7 bases, 13 bases remained unmatched. This CDR3 reads CASSSNLAGAREQYF. DNA of the CDR3: TGTGCCAGCAGCTCCAACTTAGCGGGAGCTAGGGAGCAGTACTTC.

A word on this clonotype: A read error is possible here, since a much larger clone lies one base away. The chain recombines TRBV6-1 with TRBJ2-3; D might be TRBD1 (5 bases). CDR3 length: 11 residues. Germline CDR1 and CDR2: MNHNS and SASEGT. Between the trimmed V and J ends, which lost 6 bases and 11 bases, there was a span of 12 bases. CDR3 amino acids: CASRETQVQYF. The CDR3, as DNA: TGTGCCAGCAGGGAAACACAGGTGCAGTATTTT.

The table lists this clonotype with a few counts. This chain joins TRBV5-5 and TRBJ1-2; D is unclear. V lost 2 bases, J lost 13 bases, and 15 bases lay in between. CDR1 and CDR2 (germline): SGHKS, YYEKEE (reference sequence). This CDR3 is 12 amino acids long. The CDR3 region is CASSFSTVGFTF. The CDR3 nucleotides read TGTGCCAGCAGCTTCTCAACTGTGGGTTTCACCTTC.

This chain connects TRBV7-9 to TRBJ2-7; D is undetermined. The CDR3 consists of 12 residues. Germline CDR1 is SEHNR and CDR2 is FQNEAQ (reference sequence). The ends were cut back, 1 base at V and 5 bases at J, with 6 bases in the middle. The CDR3 DNA reads TGTGCCAGCAGCTTAGATTGGGACGAGCAGTACTTC. Protein product: CASSLDWDEQYF.

V usage is TRBV20-1 and J usage is TRBJ2-7; perhaps TRBD2 as D (6 bases). The CDR3 contains 15 residues. The germline V gene has CDR1 DFQATT and CDR2 SNEGSKA (reference sequence). Trimming removed 6 bases from V and 3 bases from J, with 21 bases in between. CDR3 bases: TGCAGTGCCAGCCCATCCGGAGGGTCCCGCTACGAGCAGTACTTC. Encoded protein: CSASPSGGSRYEQYF.

This clonotype was seen just once. The chain links TRBV5-6 to TRBJ2-7; no firm D call. The ends were cut back, 0 bases at V and 2 bases at J, with 9 bases in the middle. CDR3 length equals 14 residues. CDR1 and CDR2 from the germline V gene are SGHDT and YYEEEE. CDR3 in DNA: TGTGCCAGCAGCTTGGCCGGCGGACCCTACGAGCAGTACGTC. Residues: CASSLAGGPYEQYV.

The chain is built from TRBV7-9 and TRBJ1-5; 7 bases line up with TRBD1. The CDR3 length is 16 residues. CDR1 is SEHNR, CDR2 FQNEAQ, per germline (reference sequence). Trimming cost V 5 bases and J 2 bases; bases outside gene matches: 9. The CDR3 sequence is CASSKRDSTGNQPQHF. For the CDR3, the DNA is TGTGCCAGCAGCAAGAGGGACAGTACGGGCAATCAGCCCCAGCATTTT.

This clonotype was seen a few times. The V gene is TRBV7-2, the J gene TRBJ2-5, with 9 bases that match TRBD2. The CDR3 is 13 amino acids. CDR1 is SGHTA and CDR2 is FQGNSA in the germline V gene. Trimming removed 5 bases from V and 11 bases from J; junction bases left unmatched: 9. The CDR3 reads CASSVGLANEQYF. CDR3 nucleotides: TGTGCCAGCAGCGTTGGACTAGCGAATGAGCAGTACTTC.

This clonotype was seen a handful of times. One base away lies a much larger clone, so this may be a sequencing read error. The chain couples TRBV7-2 to TRBJ2-1, with 8 bases identical to TRBD2. Losses at the gene ends were 5 bases for V and 8 bases for J; bases not matched to a gene: 11. CDR1 and CDR2 from the germline V gene are SGHTA and FQGNSA. The CDR3 loop spans 15 amino acids. For the CDR3, the DNA is TGTGCCAGCAGCCCTAACGGGAGGGCCCGTCATGAGCAGTTCTTC. Protein product: CASSPNGRARHEQFF.

The chain joins TRBV7-9 to TRBJ2-1; TRBD2 might be the D (6 bases). This CDR3 comprises 13 residues. Trimming removed 8 bases from V and 7 bases from J, with 15 bases in between. Germline lookup yields CDR1 SEHNR and CDR2 FQNEAQ (reference sequence). The CDR3 nucleotides are TGTGCCAGCCAAGACGGGAGAGGGAATGAGCAGTTCTTC. Translated: CASQDGRGNEQFF. Based on the CDR3 plus reference TRBV7-9 and TRBJ2-1, the full variable domain is DTGVSQNPRHKITKRGQNVTFRCDPISEHNRLYWYRQTLGQGPEFLTYFQNEAQLEKSRLLSDRFSAERPKGSFSTLEIQRTEQGDSAMYLCASQDGRGNEQFFGPGTRLTVL.

The chain is built from TRBV29-1 and TRBJ2-7; 9 nucleotides match TRBD1. The J call may not be correct, given that the DNA end is closer to TRBJ2-5. CDR1 and CDR2 from the germline V gene are SQVTM and ANQGSEA. The length of the CDR3 is 13 residues. CDR3 in amino acids: CSVDRGQGETQYF. The CDR3 nucleotides read TGCAGCGTTGATAGAGGACAGGGGGAGACCCAGTACTTC.

This chain connects TRBV29-1 to TRBJ1-4; D remains unclear. The germline gives CDR1 SQVTM, CDR2 ANQGSEA. Deletions cut 5 bases from V and 0 bases from J, with 10 bases between. The CDR3 consists of 14 residues. CDR3 in amino acids: CSVFLRATNEKLFF. The CDR3 DNA sequence: TGCAGCGTTTTCCTTCGGGCAACTAATGAAAAACTGTTTTTT.

The chain has TRBV20-1 and TRBJ2-3; D may match TRBD1 or TRBD2 (5 bases each). Trimming took 0 bases from V and 1 from J, leaving 14 bases between them. Germline V CDR1 and CDR2: DFQATT, SNEGSKA (reference sequence). CDR3 length equals 16 residues. CDR3 DNA: TGCAGTGCTAGAGAATATAGGGACGATCGCACAGATACGCAGTATTTT. Amino acids: CSAREYRDDRTDTQYF.

This clonotype was found many times. The chain employs TRBV5-1 and TRBJ2-7; D is perhaps TRBD2 (5 bases). Per the germline V gene, CDR1 is SGHRS and CDR2 is YFSETQ. The germline V and J ends were trimmed by 4 bases and 6 bases, with 23 bases remaining between them. The CDR3 totals 16 residues. The CDR3 nucleotides are TGCGCCAGCAGCCTCCCGAAGGGCGAGGGTTCTTCCGAGCAGTACTTC. Translated, it gives CASSLPKGEGSSEQYF.

The genes are TRBV5-1 and TRBJ2-7; 9 nucleotides agree with TRBD1. The germline gives CDR1 SGHRS, CDR2 YFSETQ. The V gene end was trimmed by 4 bases and the J gene end by 5 bases; junction bases not matched to a gene: 10. This CDR3 region has 15 residues. The CDR3 reads CASSRTGTGFNEQYF. The CDR3 coding sequence is TGCGCCAGCAGCCGTACCGGGACAGGGTTTAACGAGCAGTACTTC. The full variable domain, in which reference TRBV5-1 and TRBJ2-7 provide the parts outside the CDR3, is KAGVTQTPRYLIKTRGQQVTLSCSPISGHRSVSWYQQTPGQGLQFLFEYFSETQRNKGNFPGRFSGRQFSNSRSEMNVSTLELGDSALYLCASSRTGTGFNEQYFGPGTRLTVT.

This clonotype was seen more than once but under ten times. The rearrangement joins TRBV5-1 to TRBJ2-7, with D maybe TRBD2 (5 bases). The CDR3 totals 15 residues. Trimming stripped 0 bases from V and 7 bases from J, with 17 bases between. Germline V lookup: CDR1 SGHRS, CDR2 YFSETQ. CDR3 DNA: TGCGCCAGCAGCTTGGCCGAGGGTGCCGGGCGGGAGCAGTACTTC. It codes for CASSLAEGAGREQYF.

This clonotype was seen many times. The chain has TRBV4-1 and TRBJ2-1, with unresolved D. This CDR3 comprises 16 residues. CDR1 is MGHRA, CDR2 YSYEKL, per germline. V gave up 0 bases and J gave up 0 bases, with 9 bases separating them. The CDR3 sequence is CASSQDMANSYNEQFF. CDR3 DNA sequence: TGCGCCAGCAGCCAAGATATGGCAAACTCCTACAATGAGCAGTTCTTC.

Details on this clonotype: The junction shows a germline mismatch at one end, possibly a read error. This chain uses TRBV28 with TRBJ2-3, with D tentatively TRBD2 (6 bases). Germline CDR1 is MDHEN and CDR2 is SYDVKM. This CDR3 has 14 amino acids. The CDR3 loop reads CTSNNRRGTDTQYF. Here the CDR3 DNA reads TGTACCAGCAACAACAGGAGGGGCACAGATACGCAGTATTTT.

This clonotype showed up just a few times. The genes are TRBV12-5 and TRBJ2-2; 11 positions match TRBD2. The germline CDR1 and CDR2 sequences are LGHNT and FRNRAP. This CDR3 region has 17 residues. With 3 bases clipped from V and 1 base from J, the junction kept 4 bases outside the gene matches. The CDR3 DNA reads TGTGCTAGTGGTTTATTCCTAGCGGGAGGGAACACCGGGGAGCTGTTTTTT. Translated: CASGLFLAGGNTGELFF.

This chain uses TRBV7-2 with TRBJ2-5; D unclear. The DNA end lines up better with TRBJ2-7; the J call may be wrong. The CDR3 has 13 residues. Germline V CDR1 and CDR2: SGHTA, FQGNSA. The CDR3 is CASSLNGFYEQYF. The CDR3 DNA is TGTGCCAGCAGCTTAAACGGGTTCTACGAGCAGTACTTC.

The gene calls are TRBV9 and TRBJ2-1, with D possibly called TRBD1 or TRBD2 (5 bases each). This CDR3 comprises 17 residues. Germline lookup yields CDR1 SGDLS and CDR2 YYNGEE. Trimming shortened V by 4 bases and J by 9 bases, and 26 bases separated the two germline ends. CDR3 nucleotides: TGTGCCAGCAGCCCAGGGCCAGCGGACCTCTTTAGGGTTGAGCAGTTCTTC. Translated, it gives CASSPGPADLFRVEQFF.

The J gene is TRBJ2-1, the V gene TRBV12-3 or TRBV12-4; the D gene is possibly TRBD1 (6 bases). This CDR3 has 14 amino acids. Trimming removed 5 bases from V and 7 bases from J, with 15 bases in between. For the CDR3, the DNA is TGTGCCAGCAGTCGGACAGCCGCAGGTAATGAGCAGTTCTTC. This translates into CASSRTAAGNEQFF.

This clonotype came up many times. The chain carries TRBV29-1 and TRBJ2-5, with a possible D match to TRBD2 (6 bases). CDR3 length: 12 residues. The germline V gene encodes CDR1 SQVTM and CDR2 ANQGSEA. V was shortened by 4 bases and J by 5 bases, with 11 bases between the two germline ends. CDR3 bases: TGCAGCGTTGCGGAGGGAGCCGAGACCCAGTACTTC. This translates into CSVAEGAETQYF.

This chain uses TRBV7-2 with TRBJ2-1; TRBD2 matches at 10 bases. Per germline, CDR1 SGHTA and CDR2 FQGNSA. The junction had 6 bases not matched to a gene; V was cut back by 1 base and J by 6 bases. The CDR3 sequence is 16 residues long. CDR3 nucleotides: TGTGCCAGCAGCTTAGATCGACTAGCGGGTACCAATGAGCAGTTCTTC. Protein product: CASSLDRLAGTNEQFF.